The 25 T cell receptor beta chains in this list originate from one sample, sequenced in a study of blood T cell repertoires in COVID-19 (dated by TCRdb to the early 2020s). Libraries were built with the immunoSEQ multiplex PCR assay. TCRdb mirrors the immuneACCESS table, restricted to in-frame sequences. Some clones are absent from its copies; in checked studies, under half trace to an unresolved V gene, and the reason for the others is unknown. Here the sample has fewer than 350,000 clones; around 90% occur a single time. About 9.8% of the sample comes from the top ten. The source material was peripheral blood. The source of these receptors is a man younger than 35 with active or convalescent COVID-19.

The chain joins TRBV25-1 to TRBJ1-6; 7 bases align to TRBD1. The CDR3 consists of 14 residues. The germline V gene has CDR1 MGHDK and CDR2 SYGVNS. Losses at the gene ends were 6 bases for V and 7 bases for J; bases not matched to a gene: 6. As DNA, the CDR3 is TGTGCCAGCAGAGAGACAGGGCAGAATTCACCCCTCCACTTT. It specifies CASRETGQNSPLHF.

This clone was seen many times. The CDR3 protein is CASSGVRGYGYTF. For the CDR3, the DNA is TGTGCCAGCAGTGGGGTTCGGGGGTATGGCTACACCTTC. The gene calls are TRBV12-3 or TRBV12-4 and TRBJ1-2; D may be TRBD1 (5 bases). CDR3 length: 13 residues. With 5 bases removed from V and 5 bases from J, the gap between germline ends came to 12 bases.

The chain links TRBV9 to TRBJ2-1; D is possibly TRBD2 (6 bases). CDR3 length equals 15 residues. CDR1 SGDLS and CDR2 YYNGEE come from the germline V gene. The V gene lost 0 bases and the J gene lost 6 bases, with 13 bases spanning the gap. This CDR3 is CASSVVTGGSNEQFF. In DNA, the CDR3 is TGTGCCAGCAGCGTAGTTACAGGAGGGAGCAATGAGCAGTTCTTC.

The genes are TRBV24-1 and TRBJ2-5; D is possibly TRBD1 (5 bases). The CDR3 sequence is 15 residues long. V lost 2 bases and J 5 bases, leaving 14 bases between the germline ends. The germline CDR1 and CDR2 sequences are KGHDR and SFDVKD. The CDR3 sequence: CATSDSSGAVETQYF. The DNA for the CDR3 is TGTGCCACCAGTGATTCTAGTGGGGCCGTTGAGACCCAGTACTTC.

The chain recombines TRBV11-2 with TRBJ1-3; D gene unclear. V was shortened by 4 bases and J by 0 bases, with 10 bases between the two germline ends. CDR3 length: 15 residues. The germline V gene encodes CDR1 SGHAT and CDR2 FQNNGV. The CDR3 bases are TGTGCCAGCAGCTCCCCCCCAGACTCTGGAAACACCATATATTTT. Translation: CASSSPPDSGNTIYF.

V usage is TRBV18 and J usage is TRBJ2-7, with D perhaps TRBD1 (6 bases). CDR1 is KGHSH and CDR2 is LQKENI in the germline V gene. V lost 2 bases and J lost 2, with 13 bases in between. The CDR3 has 15 amino acids. CDR3 in DNA: TGTGCCAGCTCACCAAAAGGGACACCTCCCTACGAGCAGTACTTC. Its protein product is CASSPKGTPPYEQYF. The whole variable domain, remainder taken from reference TRBV18 and TRBJ2-7, is NAGVMQNPRHLVRRRGQEARLRCSPMKGHSHVYWYRQLPEEGLKFMVYLQKENIIDESGMPKERFSAEFPKEGPSILRIQQVVRGDSAAYFCASSPKGTPPYEQYFGPGTRLTVT.

The CDR3 DNA reads TGCGCCAGCAGTGAGTCGAGAGGACAGGGGAACACTGAAGCTTTCTTT. It encodes CASSESRGQGNTEAFF. The gene calls are TRBV10-1 and TRBJ1-1, with TRBD1 matching over 8 bases. V lost 0 bases, J lost 1 base, and 4 bases stayed unmatched. CDR3 length equals 16 residues. The germline V gene encodes CDR1 WNHNN and CDR2 SYGVQD (reference sequence).

The count of this clone is one. The chain links TRBV6-5 to TRBJ1-6; the match to TRBD1 covers 9 bases. Trimming cost V 4 bases and J 6 bases; bases outside gene matches: 7. Germline lookup yields CDR1 MNHEY and CDR2 SVGAGI. The CDR3 totals 16 residues. The CDR3 DNA sequence: TGTGCCAGCAGTTCTCCGGGACAGGGTGCTAATTCACCCCTCCACTTT. Its protein product is CASSSPGQGANSPLHF.

The chain links TRBV4-1 to TRBJ2-5; no firm D call. The V gene's germline CDR1 is MGHRA and CDR2 YSYEKL. The CDR3 is 14 amino acids. The V gene lost 1 base and the J gene lost 1 base, with 7 bases spanning the gap. The DNA for the CDR3 is TGCGCCAGCAGCCAAGTCTCTCTCCAAGAGACCCAGTACTTC. Encoded protein: CASSQVSLQETQYF.

V is TRBV4-3 and J is TRBJ2-7; D may be TRBD2 (6 bases). V was shortened by 4 bases and J by 4 bases, with 17 bases between the two germline ends. CDR3 size: 15 residues. Germline values: CDR1 LGHNA, CDR2 YSLEER. The CDR3, as DNA: TGCGCCAGCAGCCGTACCGGGACTCCTACATACGAGCAGTACTTC. Translation gives CASSRTGTPTYEQYF.

The V and J genes are TRBV12-5 and TRBJ1-3; the match to TRBD1 covers 7 bases. CDR1 LGHNT and CDR2 FRNRAP come from the germline V gene. The CDR3 sequence is 15 residues long. Losses at the gene ends were 6 bases for V and 2 bases for J; bases not matched to a gene: 7. CDR3 DNA sequence: TGTGCTAGTGGAAATTCAGGGGGAGCTGGAAACACCATATATTTT. Its protein product is CASGNSGGAGNTIYF.

This chain links TRBV4-1 with TRBJ2-5; 9 positions agree with TRBD2. CDR1 is MGHRA and CDR2 is YSYEKL in the germline V gene. Trimming at V came to 0 bases and at J to 4 bases, leaving 3 bases not matched to a gene. The CDR3 is 15 residues long. The CDR3 nucleotides are TGCGCCAGCAGCCAAGAAGCGGGGGGCCTAGAGACCCAGTACTTC. Translation gives CASSQEAGGLETQYF.

The rearrangement links TRBV7-9 to TRBJ1-1, with D tentatively TRBD1 (6 bases). Deletions cut 8 bases from V and 6 bases from J, with 19 bases between. This CDR3 contains 14 residues. Germline CDR1 is SEHNR and CDR2 is FQNEAQ (reference sequence). The CDR3 is CASSFTGTIAEAFF. The CDR3 nucleotides read TGTGCCAGCTCATTTACAGGGACGATCGCTGAAGCTTTCTTT.

V gene TRBV5-8 combines with J gene TRBJ2-7; 9 bases align to TRBD1. The CDR3 is made up of 15 amino acids. The trim removed 4 bases at V and 3 bases at J, leaving 8 bases unmatched. Germline assignment: CDR1 SGHTS and CDR2 YDEGEE. CDR3 sequence reads: CASSTPDRGLYEQYF. In nucleotides, the CDR3 is TGTGCCAGCAGCACCCCGGACAGGGGACTCTACGAGCAGTACTTC.

The rearrangement joins TRBV6-5 to TRBJ2-2; 7 bases map to TRBD2. The CDR3 has 15 residues. Germline values: CDR1 MNHEY, CDR2 SVGAGI. V lost 1 base to trimming and J lost 6 bases; unmatched junction nucleotides: 5. CDR3 protein: CASSYFSAGPGELFF. The CDR3 nucleotides read TGTGCCAGCAGTTACTTTTCAGCGGGGCCCGGGGAGCTGTTTTTT.

The V call is TRBV12-3 or TRBV12-4, the J call TRBJ1-2, with D maybe TRBD1 (6 bases). The CDR3 has 13 residues. V lost 6 bases and J lost 8, with 16 bases in between. The CDR3 sequence: CASSVQGVSGYTF. The DNA of the CDR3 is TGTGCCAGCAGCGTACAGGGTGTGAGCGGCTACACCTTC.

A word on this clone: Different DNA sequences within this sample yield the same CDR3. V and J are TRBV3-1 (or the pseudogene TRBV3-2) and TRBJ1-1; D may be TRBD1 (6 bases). Germline-derived CDR1 and CDR2 are LGHDT and YNNKEL (reference sequence). The CDR3 runs 13 residues. V was cut by 4 bases and J by 2 bases, with 8 bases left in between. The CDR3 DNA reads as TGTGCCAGCAGCCCGGGACAAAACACTGAAGCTTTCTTT. Its translation is CASSPGQNTEAFF.

This chain connects TRBV10-3 to TRBJ1-2; 7 bases align to TRBD1. The CDR3 extends over 13 amino acids. CDR1 is ENHRY and CDR2 is SYGVKD in the germline V gene. V dropped 5 bases and J dropped 4; count of bases not matched to a gene: 4. CDR3 DNA: TGTGCCATCAGTCGGGACAGTATCTATGGCTACACCTTC. It codes for CAISRDSIYGYTF.

The V gene is TRBV13, the J gene TRBJ1-2, with a possible D match to TRBD1 (6 bases). This CDR3 region has 12 residues. V lost 8 bases, J lost 12 bases, and 19 bases lay in between. CDR1 and CDR2 from the germline V gene are PRHDT and FYEKMQ (reference sequence). CDR3 DNA sequence: TGTGCCAGCGGGAGGGGGAGGAACCCTCACACCTTC. Protein: CASGRGRNPHTF.

The genes are TRBV5-1 and TRBJ2-7; 7 nucleotides match TRBD1. The CDR3 spans 15 residues. Trimming took 2 bases from V and 2 from J; bases not matched to a gene: 7. CDR1 is SGHRS and CDR2 is YFSETQ in the germline V gene. The DNA for the CDR3 is TGCGCCAGCAGCTTAGAATCGACAGGGACCTACGAGCAGTACTTC. It codes for CASSLESTGTYEQYF.

The chain has TRBV18 and TRBJ1-2; D might be TRBD1 (5 bases). Germline assignment: CDR1 KGHSH and CDR2 LQKENI. Trimming removed 0 bases from V and 5 bases from J, with 13 bases in between. The CDR3 covers 15 residues. The CDR3 sequence is CASSPPVQAPYGYTF. In DNA form, the CDR3 reads TGTGCCAGCTCACCACCGGTACAGGCCCCATATGGCTACACCTTC.

The chain combines TRBV10-1 with TRBJ2-7; 8 nucleotides align to TRBD1. The germline CDR1 and CDR2 sequences are WNHNN and SYGVQD (reference sequence). There are 14 residues in the CDR3. J gave up 2 bases and V 4 bases, and 4 bases lay outside the gene matches. As DNA, the CDR3 is TGCGCCAGCAGTGGGACAGGGAAAACCTACGAGCAGTACTTC. Translating it yields CASSGTGKTYEQYF.

This clone appeared once. The chain is built from TRBV6-5 and TRBJ2-5; 7 bases line up with TRBD1. CDR1 MNHEY and CDR2 SVGAGI come from the germline V gene. This CDR3 contains 15 residues. V dropped 4 bases and J dropped 3; count of bases not matched to a gene: 8. The CDR3 loop is CASSSPGTEKETQYF. DNA for the CDR3: TGTGCCAGCAGTTCGCCCGGGACAGAGAAAGAGACCCAGTACTTC.

V usage is TRBV6-4 and J usage is TRBJ2-1; no reliable D call. The V end lost 3 bases, the J end lost 5 bases, and 8 bases lay between the germline ends. CDR1 MRHNA and CDR2 SNTAGT come from the germline V gene. The CDR3 covers 13 residues. The CDR3 sequence is CASSDVANNEQFF. The CDR3 DNA is TGTGCCAGCAGTGATGTGGCCAACAATGAGCAGTTCTTC.

V gene TRBV7-9 combines with J gene TRBJ1-6; 7 positions agree with TRBD1. V lost 0 bases and J lost 6; bases outside the gene matches: 5. Germline V CDR1 and CDR2: SEHNR, FQNEAQ (reference sequence). This CDR3 has 16 amino acids. CDR3 nucleotide sequence: TGTGCCAGCAGCTTAGCGGACAGGACAATTAATTCACCCCTCCACTTT. It yields the protein CASSLADRTINSPLHF.